The present entry profiles one TCR beta chain with its context. The sample is drawn from a study of neoadjuvant anti-PD-1 for oral cavity cancer. TCRdb's table, derived via immunoSEQ multiplex PCR, lists solely in-frame clones and lacks some. The sample holds over 8,000 clones, around 75% seen once. Time point denoted: after neoadjuvant nivolumab, at surgical resection. Patients were newly diagnosed with stage II-IVA oral cavity squamous cell carcinoma without prior systemic or radiation treatment. Blood cells were analyzed directly, without culture or expansion. The CDR3 extends over 15 amino acids. V dropped 5 bases and J dropped 3 bases, with 14 bases sitting between them. Looked up from germline, CDR1 is SGHTA and CDR2 is FQGNSA.

The receptor was isolated from a person aged 35-79 years with oral cavity squamous cell carcinoma. The sequencing used PBMCs, collected after nivolumab (anti-PD-1) treatment. The chain has TRBV7-2 and TRBJ1-5, with D possibly TRBD1 on 5 matching bases. This CDR3 reads CASSPTRGPNQPQHF. CDR3 sequence (DNA): TGTGCCAGCAGCCCCACTAGGGGTCCCAATCAGCCCCAGCATTTT. Variable domain in full (rest from reference TRBV7-2 and TRBJ1-5): GAGVSQSPSNKVTEKGKDVELRCDPISGHTALYWYRQSLGQGLEFLIYFQGNSAPDKSGLPSDRFSAERTGGSVSTLTIQRTQQEDSAVYLCASSPTRGPNQPQHFGDGTRLSIL.